This T cell receptor (beta chain) was sequenced during a study of control samples from healthy donors and cancer patients. The CDR3 has 15 amino acids. Germline loops: CDR1 SGHVS, CDR2 FNYEAQ. With 2 bases removed from V and 0 bases from J, the gap between germline ends came to 8 bases. TCRdb's table, derived via immunoSEQ multiplex PCR, lists solely in-frame clones and lacks some. The top ten clones hold around 4% of a sample with 45,000 to 60,000 clones, about 93% of them seen once. The V gene is TRBV7-6, the J gene TRBJ1-3; D is unresolved. The source is a man under 40 in good health. The sample comprised blood. The chain's CDR3 is CASSLRQYSGNTIYF. CDR3 nucleotides: TGTGCCAGCAGCTTACGGCAATACTCTGGAAACACCATATATTTT.